Listed below are T cell receptor beta chains from one sample, sequenced in a study of patients and donors after allogeneic stem cell transplantation. MiXCR, applied by TCRdb to the RT-PCR reads, yields one record per CDR3 protein. The repertoire consists of 900,000 to 1,000,000 distinct CDR3 sequences, with roughly 17% occurring once and the leading ten covering 5.5% to 6.5%. Specimen: blood, either unsorted or a sorted T cell fraction (not recorded which). Receptors were obtained from a human donor who was either an allogeneic HSCT recipient or a stem cell or donor lymphocyte infusion donor (not recorded which). It is not recorded whose cells these are; they may come from a transplant donor. Each CDR3 is given without its conserved first and last residue. D genes are given only for firm matches.

TRBV12-3/TRBV12-4,.,ASSWGGSNEKLF
TRBV20-1,TRBD2,SASGLAGVEETQY
TRBV12-3/TRBV12-4,TRBD1,ASSFWTGGRRRNNEQF
TRBV6-5,TRBD1,ASSYTRQGYQSSYNEQF
TRBV5-1,.,ASSFDLIRNYGYT
TRBV12-3/TRBV12-4,.,ASSYGVPDTGELF
TRBV29-1,TRBD1,SAGQASSGNTIY
TRBV9,TRBD1,ASSDRDRGPSNSPLH
TRBV12-3/TRBV12-4,TRBD1,ASSQGGGGQPQH
TRBV3-1,.,ASSPKTGSATNEKLF
TRBV29-1,.,SGSEDKGYEQY
TRBV9,.,ASSVLLPDTQY
TRBV10-3,.,AITTPPIHSTNEKLF
TRBV24-1,TRBD1,ATSDFRDSHRPNLAKNIQY
TRBV7-2,.,ASSLNLGMGSEQY
TRBV5-6,.,ASGRANYGYT
TRBV9,TRBD2,ASSVEAGGRGNEQF
TRBV5-1,TRBD2,ASSQRLAGGPYNEQF
TRBV6-1,.,ASSGLVETQY
TRBV6-2/TRBV6-3,TRBD2,ASSYGKRGPTGELF
TRBV9,.,ASSVLLGTGPQETQY
TRBV27,.,ASSPTLGGEAF
TRBV12-3/TRBV12-4,TRBD1,ASSLEQGARNSPLH
TRBV24-1,TRBD1,ATSEGTGLGNQPQH
TRBV12-3/TRBV12-4,.,ASSFGGQVAF
TRBV4-2,.,ASSQVLVGGGTEQY
TRBV3-1,.,ASSQARTANSPLH
TRBV20-1,.,SARAPSDISYNEQF
TRBV5-1,.,ASSLPPRGEQF
TRBV11-2,TRBD1,ASSPDRREY
TRBV15,TRBD1,ATTRDRGTDTQY
TRBV25-1,.,ASSVHYEKY
TRBV7-2,.,ASSLISGTEQY
TRBV5-5,TRBD2,ASSFWREGYEQY
TRBV27,TRBD2,ASSPWTSGQETQY
TRBV6-9,TRBD1,ARSSAPGQKGNTIY
TRBV5-1,TRBD1,ASIITGGVENIQY
TRBV20-1,.,SASSSKHADTQY
TRBV12-3/TRBV12-4,.,ASSLVGGPNQPQH
TRBV12-3/TRBV12-4,.,ASSLLLQTNEKLF
TRBV9,TRBD2,ASSTPSGRYYNEQF
TRBV30,TRBD2,AWASPAGGQYEQY
TRBV4-3,TRBD1,ASSQEHGDSINYGYT
TRBV5-1,TRBD1,ASSSGISGGPTNEKLF
TRBV29-1,TRBD2,SAETGGETQY
TRBV19,.,ASIGLGYNEQF
TRBV12-3/TRBV12-4,.,ASSSGEISYNSPLH
TRBV12-3/TRBV12-4,.,ASSLAQGTRY
TRBV2,.,ASSEEVAYNSPLH
TRBV29-1,.,SVTDKTTDYGYT
TRBV20-1,TRBD1,SASDPGQGYTEAF
TRBV3-1,TRBD1,ASSQPGGHPYNEQF
TRBV7-9,.,ASTVNGGVYSGNTIY